This T cell receptor (beta chain) was identified in a study of OX40 agonist ivuxolimab in advanced cancers. Whole-study context: Under the entry rules, prior anti-PD-1, anti-PD-L1 or anti-CTLA-4 therapy was allowed, and approximately 40% had some. Study-level findings and limits: With doses of 0.1-3.0 mg/kg, partial responders showed among the lowest clonal expansion. CD8+ T cells (on average) carried more expanded clones than CD4+ T cells.

The CDR3 has 15 residues. Germline values: CDR1 PRHDT, CDR2 FYEKMQ (reference sequence). V dropped 3 bases and J dropped 2; count of bases not matched to a gene: 6. The table lists this clone with a count of one. Its antigen is unidentified. If patients had autoimmune disease history or systemic immunosuppression, they were excluded. TCRdb's table, derived via immunoSEQ multiplex PCR, lists solely in-frame clones and lacks some. The repertoire holds around 56,000 clones, with 88% as singletons. This chain uses TRBV13 with TRBJ2-7, with 8 positions matching TRBD2. The receptor was derived from an adult with an advanced solid tumor such as melanoma, head and neck, liver or kidney cancer. Material: CD4+ or CD8+ T cells sorted from blood, obtained in a trial of the OX40 agonist ivuxolimab. The CDR3 sequence is CASSFGRGVTYEQYF. CDR3 DNA: TGTGCCAGCAGCTTCGGGCGGGGGGTCACCTACGAGCAGTACTTC.